The TCR beta chain described here comes from a study of molecular identifiers for immune sequencing clone quantification. Germline values: CDR1 MGHRA, CDR2 YSYEKL. V shed 1 base, J shed 3 bases, and the junction held 4 bases outside the gene matches. The CDR3 totals 15 residues. TCRdb recomputed calls from the PCR reads with MiXCR, one row per CDR3 protein. Seen here are roughly 320,000 distinct CDR3 sequences, roughly a quarter observed once, and the top ten hold roughly 0.7%. The sequence was collected from a human donor in good health. Some libraries in this study had Jurkat cell RNA spiked in. The material sequenced was naive CD8+ T cells from blood, with Jurkat cell RNA spiked in. The subset was: FACS-sorted CD8+CD4-CCR7+CD45RA+ naive T cells. The genes are TRBV4-1 and TRBJ2-7; 9 nucleotides line up with TRBD2. CDR3: CASSQVTSGSYEQYF. As DNA, the CDR3 is TGCGCCAGCAGCCAAGTGACTAGCGGTAGCTACGAGCAGTACTTC.